This is a list of T cell receptor beta chains from one sample in a study of T cell repertoires in cytomegalovirus infection. TCRdb called the reads again in MiXCR, with one record for every CDR3 protein. This sample has approximately 270,000 distinct CDR3 sequences, with roughly a fifth found just once. For these receptors, no antigen is known. Sequenced material: cultured PBMCs, taken from culture after CMV antigen stimulation. These receptors came from a human donor in good health (CMV status not recorded). Some clones in this sample may be carry-over from other donors' samples. Each CDR3 is given with its conserved first and last residue. The D gene is left open where the match is weak. Not every row has a clone size; where given, it reads once, few, many or a size class.

TRBV4-3	TRBJ1-6	NA	NA	TGCGCCAGCAGCCCCGGTCTGACCTATAATTCACCCCTCCACTTT	CASSPGLTYNSPLHF
TRBV28	TRBJ2-5	NA	NA	TGTGCCAGCAGTCGGCAGGGAGGTTTGGAGACCCAGTACTTC	CASSRQGGLETQYF
TRBV19	TRBJ2-1	many	TRBD2	TGTGCCAGTAACTCACTAGCGGGAGGGCCCAATGAGCAGTTCTTC	CASNSLAGGPNEQFF
TRBV7-2	TRBJ1-3	many	NA	TGTGCCAGCCGATCATATGGAAACACCATATATTTT	CASRSYGNTIYF
TRBV19	TRBJ2-5	NA	TRBD2	TGTGCCAGTAGTTTGTGGACTAGCGGAGTTCAAGAGACCCAGTACTTC	CASSLWTSGVQETQYF
TRBV7-2	TRBJ1-1	many	NA	TGTGCCAGCAGCTTATCAGTCGACAGCCGCCCTGAAGCTTTCTTT	CASSLSVDSRPEAFF
TRBV4-1	TRBJ2-1	NA	TRBD2	TGCGCCAGCAGCCAAGCCATAGCGGGAGTTTTCGACAATGAGCAGTTCTTC	CASSQAIAGVFDNEQFF
TRBV7-9	TRBJ2-2	NA	NA	TGTGCCAGCAGCTTAAGGCCCGGGGAGCTGTTTTTT	CASSLRPGELFF
TRBV4-1	TRBJ1-1	NA	NA	TGCGCCAGCAGCCAAGTGGGATTCCTAGGGCGAGCTTTCTTT	CASSQVGFLGRAFF
TRBV7-8	TRBJ2-1	many	TRBD2	TGTGCCAGCAGCTTAGTGACGGGAGGGGGAAGAAGCTCCTACAATGAGCAGTTCTTC	CASSLVTGGGRSSYNEQFF
TRBV2	TRBJ1-1	few	NA	TGTGCCAGCAGCGTCCAGACAGGGAACACTGAAGCTTTCTTT	CASSVQTGNTEAFF
TRBV7-3	TRBJ2-3	many	TRBD2	TGTGCCAGCAGCTTAAGGGGGGGAACAGATACGCAGTATTTT	CASSLRGGTDTQYF
TRBV7-2	TRBJ2-1	many	TRBD2	TGTGCCAGCAGCTTATATCCTAGCGGGACACGGAATGAGCAGTTCTTC	CASSLYPSGTRNEQFF
TRBV11-2	TRBJ2-1	NA	TRBD2	TGTGCCAGCAGCTTCCTGAGGGGAGGGAGGGCCACCAATGAGCAGTTCTTC	CASSFLRGGRATNEQFF
TRBV12-5	TRBJ1-1	few	TRBD1	TGTGCTAGTGGTTTGGGGGGACAGAACCAGATTGAAGCTTTCTTT	CASGLGGQNQIEAFF
TRBV6-2/TRBV6-3	TRBJ2-2	few	NA	TGTGCCAGCAGGAGTTACGGACAGCCGAACACCGGGGAGCTGTTTTTT	CASRSYGQPNTGELFF
TRBV6-2/TRBV6-3	TRBJ2-1	NA	NA	TGTGCCAGCAGCCAAGGGGCTGAGCAGTTCTTC	CASSQGAEQFF
TRBV6-1	TRBJ2-3	few	TRBD2	TGTGCCAGCAGTCCGACTAGCGGGAGGGAAGCAGATACGCAGTATTTT	CASSPTSGREADTQYF
TRBV7-2	TRBJ2-3	many	NA	TGTGCCAGCAGCCCGGTCCGGTATACGCAGTATTTT	CASSPVRYTQYF
TRBV24-1	TRBJ2-1	many	TRBD1	TGTGCCACCAGGACCGGGACAGGGGGAAGGAATGAGCAGTTCTTC	CATRTGTGGRNEQFF
TRBV27	TRBJ1-1	few	NA	TGTGCCAGCAGTTCAGGACAGCTCATAATGAACACTGAAGCTTTCTTT	CASSSGQLIMNTEAFF
TRBV12-3/TRBV12-4	TRBJ1-1	NA	NA	TGTGCCAGCAGCGGCAGGTTGTGGGGACGAGAAAGTGAAGCTTTCTTT	CASSGRLWGRESEAFF
TRBV12-3/TRBV12-4	TRBJ1-4	many	NA	TGTGCCAGCAGTTTTGGGATGACAGCAACTAATGAAAAACTGTTTTTT	CASSFGMTATNEKLFF
TRBV2	TRBJ2-5	few	NA	TGTGCCAGCAGTGTTTATAGCGACCAAGAGACCCAGTACTTC	CASSVYSDQETQYF
TRBV7-9	TRBJ1-1	few	NA	TGTGCCAGCAGCGCCCCTGGGTTCACTGAAGCTTTCTTT	CASSAPGFTEAFF
TRBV12-3/TRBV12-4	TRBJ1-3	few	NA	TGTGCCAGCTCCTACGGGGACTCTGGAAACACCATATATTTT	CASSYGDSGNTIYF
TRBV29-1	TRBJ2-3	NA	NA	TGCAGCGTTGAAGGTGGGCAGGGAGCGGATACGCAGTATTTT	CSVEGGQGADTQYF